This T cell receptor beta chain was documented in a study of lymphopenia after photon versus proton radiotherapy. Of note for this clone: Its target is unknown.

Study-level points and caveats: Post-nadir diversity loss with photons came from oligoclonal expansion, particularly CD8+ Temra cells.

Libraries were prepared by immunoSEQ multiplex PCR; TCRdb keeps only in-frame clonotypes and omits some of them. The sample yields 50,000 to 70,000 clones, 87% seen once. The sample was peripheral blood, taken from a patient treated with proton-based radiotherapy. This sequence originates from a man of 80 years or more with esophageal cancer.

CDR3 protein: CASSQERAYSREQYF. For the CDR3, the DNA is TGTGCCAGCAGCCAAGAAAGAGCCTATTCGAGGGAGCAGTACTTC. The chain uses TRBV4-2 and TRBJ2-7; D gene unclear. The V and J ends lost 0 bases and 7 bases respectively, with 16 bases between them. Germline V CDR1 and CDR2: LGHNA, YNFKEQ. The CDR3 loop spans 15 amino acids.